This T cell receptor beta chain was identified in a study of CD8 T cells in Susac syndrome. Reverse transcription used roughly 0.5 to 1 ug RNA and random hexamers. From the immunoSEQ multiplex PCR reads, TCRdb called clonotypes with MiXCR, one entry per CDR3 protein. The sample shows some 190,000 distinct CDR3 sequences, approximately 93% of them seen only once. Sequencing of TCR beta was performed on blood CD8+ T cells and on blood CD4+ T cells. The germline V gene has CDR1 SGHRS and CDR2 YFSETQ. This CDR3 has 15 residues. The junction had 0 bases not matched to a gene; V was cut back by 0 bases and J by 3 bases.

This receptor was taken from a human donor in good health. This chain links TRBV5-1 with TRBJ2-3; 11 bases are a match to TRBD2. The source material was CD4+ T cells from PBMCs. CDR3: CASSLGLAGTDTQYF. CDR3 sequence (DNA): TGCGCCAGCAGCTTGGGACTAGCGGGAACAGATACGCAGTATTTT.